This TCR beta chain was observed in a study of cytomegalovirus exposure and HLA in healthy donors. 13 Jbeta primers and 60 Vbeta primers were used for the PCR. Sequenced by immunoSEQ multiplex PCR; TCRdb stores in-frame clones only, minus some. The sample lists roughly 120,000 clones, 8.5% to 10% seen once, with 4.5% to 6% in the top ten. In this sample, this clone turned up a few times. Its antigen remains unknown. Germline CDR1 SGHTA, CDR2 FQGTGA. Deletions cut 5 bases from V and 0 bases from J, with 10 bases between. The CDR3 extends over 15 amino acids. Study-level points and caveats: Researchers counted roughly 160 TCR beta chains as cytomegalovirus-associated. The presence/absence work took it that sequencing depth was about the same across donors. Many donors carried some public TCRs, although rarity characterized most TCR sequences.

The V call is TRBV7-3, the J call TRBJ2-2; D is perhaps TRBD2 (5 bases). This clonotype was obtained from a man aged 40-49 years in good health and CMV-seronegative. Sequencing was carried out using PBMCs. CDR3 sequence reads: CASSPGVTNTGELFF. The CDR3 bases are TGTGCCAGCAGCCCCGGGGTGACGAACACCGGGGAGCTGTTTTTT. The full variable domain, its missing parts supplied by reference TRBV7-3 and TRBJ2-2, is GAGVSQTPSNKVTEKGKYVELRCDPISGHTALYWYRQSLGQGPEFLIYFQGTGAADDSGLPNDRFFAVRPEGSVSTLKIQRTERGDSAVYLCASSPGVTNTGELFFGEGSRLTVL.